The 3 T cell receptor beta chains below were found in one sample sequenced in a study of beta chain features in type 1 diabetes. Points from the study as a whole: People with Type 1 diabetes carried modestly yet significantly shorter TCRB CDR3s in all four CD4+ subsets.

These TCRs' antigens remain unknown. Every isolated RNA sample was fully reverse transcribed, so sequencing captured expressed TCRB transcripts. Profiling relied on immunoSEQ multiplex PCR, and the TCRdb table lists in-frame clones only, not all of them. The table lists about 170,000 clones, approximately 7.8% of them singletons. What was sequenced was central memory CD4+ T cells from blood. All receptors derive from a woman aged 40 to 49 with type 1 diabetes.

The chain employs TRBV20-1 and TRBJ2-7, with 8 positions matching TRBD2. The germline gives CDR1 DFQATT, CDR2 SNEGSKA (reference sequence). V was clipped by 7 bases and J by 4 bases; unmatched bases: 3. The CDR3 sequence is 11 residues long. CDR3 in DNA: TGCAGTGTGTCGGGGGGGTACGAGCAGTACTTC. It specifies CSVSGGYEQYF.

The rearrangement joins TRBV11-2 to TRBJ1-2; tentative D call: TRBD1 (6 bases). This CDR3 has 14 residues. Trimming cost V 5 bases and J 8 bases, with 18 bases left between them. CDR1 and CDR2 (germline): SGHAT, FQNNGV. The CDR3 region is CASSLTNQGQGYTF. For the CDR3, the DNA is TGTGCCAGCAGCCTGACCAACCAGGGGCAGGGCTACACCTTC.

This clone was seen more than once but under ten times. The chain combines TRBV14 with TRBJ1-2; D may be TRBD1 (5 bases). The CDR3 has 15 residues. Looked up from germline, CDR1 is SGHDN and CDR2 is FVKESK. Deletions cut 4 bases from V and 2 bases from J, with 14 bases between. CDR3 bases: TGTGCCAGCAGCCGAGGACGGGGGGAGAACTATGGCTACACCTTC. Translating gives CASSRGRGENYGYTF.